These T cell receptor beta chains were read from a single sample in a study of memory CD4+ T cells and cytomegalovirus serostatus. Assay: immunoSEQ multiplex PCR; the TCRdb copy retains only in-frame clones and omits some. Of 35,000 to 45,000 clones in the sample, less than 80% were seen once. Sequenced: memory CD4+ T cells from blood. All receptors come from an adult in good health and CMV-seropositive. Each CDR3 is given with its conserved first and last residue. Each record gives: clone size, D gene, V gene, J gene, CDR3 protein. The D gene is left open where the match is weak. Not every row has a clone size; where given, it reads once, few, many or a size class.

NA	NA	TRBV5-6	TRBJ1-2	CASSLMTFGYTF
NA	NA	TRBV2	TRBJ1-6	CASTGNSPLHF
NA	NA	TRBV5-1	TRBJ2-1	CASSQQPGHNEQFF
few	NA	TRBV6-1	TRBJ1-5	CASNPTGSNQPQHF
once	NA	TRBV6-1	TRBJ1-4	CASSGRTATNEKLFF
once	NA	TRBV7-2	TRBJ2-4	CASSSQPAAENIQYF
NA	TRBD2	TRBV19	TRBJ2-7	CATSGGTSGRTGQYF
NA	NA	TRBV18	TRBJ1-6	CASSPRDIDSPLHF
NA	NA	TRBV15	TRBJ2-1	CATSRGSPGGQNEQFF
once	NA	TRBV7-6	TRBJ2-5	CASSLEEGPIKTETQYF
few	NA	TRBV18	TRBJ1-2	CASSPSGAYGYTF
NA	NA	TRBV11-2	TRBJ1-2	CASSSPRDGNYGYTF
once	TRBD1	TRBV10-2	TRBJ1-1	CASSESWGGTANTEAFF
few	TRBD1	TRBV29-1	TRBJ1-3	CSVHQGAGNTIYF
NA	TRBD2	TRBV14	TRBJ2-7	CASSRFLRLAGGALYEQYF
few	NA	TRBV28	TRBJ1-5	CASSPPVGFNQPQHF
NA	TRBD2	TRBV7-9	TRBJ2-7	CASSSSGRATGEQYF
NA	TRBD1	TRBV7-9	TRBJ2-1	CASSVGQGLGTIEQFF
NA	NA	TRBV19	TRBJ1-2	CASSITGRGGYTF
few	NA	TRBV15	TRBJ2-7	CATSRENSGQAEQYF
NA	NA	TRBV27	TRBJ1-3	CASTSLAAGEGNTIYF
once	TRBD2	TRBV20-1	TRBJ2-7	CSAPAGVEQYF
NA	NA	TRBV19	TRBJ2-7	CASSKSQYEQYF
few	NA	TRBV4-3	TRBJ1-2	CASSQDGGARTRFGYTF
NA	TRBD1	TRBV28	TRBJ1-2	CASSLTGNYGYTF
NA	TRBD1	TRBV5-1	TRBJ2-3	CASSPLTGADEDTQYF
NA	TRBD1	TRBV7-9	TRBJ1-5	CASSLDRVGQPQHF
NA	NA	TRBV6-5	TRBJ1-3	CASSRQATSGNTIYF
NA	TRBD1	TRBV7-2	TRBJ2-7	CASSSLGQAYEQYF
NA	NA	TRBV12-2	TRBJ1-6	CASRLGYRGNSPLHF
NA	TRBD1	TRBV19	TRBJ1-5	CASKTGDNQPQHF
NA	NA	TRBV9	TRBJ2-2	CASSVDWNTGELFF
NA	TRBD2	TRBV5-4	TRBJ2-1	CASSLAVWEGYNEQFF
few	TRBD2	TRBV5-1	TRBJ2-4	CASSLAGGSGRDIQYF
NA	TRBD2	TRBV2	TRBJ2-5	CASSGLAGRETQYF
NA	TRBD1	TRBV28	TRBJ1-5	CASSPATGGNQPQHF
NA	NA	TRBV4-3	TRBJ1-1	CASSRLGTGDTEAFF
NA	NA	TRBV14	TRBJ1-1	CASTHLNTEAFF
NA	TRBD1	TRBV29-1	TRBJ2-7	CSVAEGQGLNEQYF
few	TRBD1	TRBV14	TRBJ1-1	CASSQSVGTGYSGTEAFF